The rows below give T cell receptor beta chains drawn from one sample of a study of T-cell reconstitution after alpha-beta-depleted transplantation in children. TCRdb redid the calling of the PCR reads with MiXCR, one entry per CDR3 protein. Here the sample spans approximately 430,000 distinct CDR3 sequences, 15% to 20% being singletons. The sample was PBMCs, mostly from graft donor cells, taken 360 days after TCRalphabeta/CD19-depleted stem cell transplant. The receptors shown here come from a boy under two years old who had a stem cell transplant for Wiskott-Aldrich syndrome, so the T cells may come from the graft donor. Both conserved end residues are part of each CDR3. The D gene is left open where the match is weak. A clone size is listed for some rows: how often the clone was seen (once, few, many), or a class if it is expanded.

>TRBV20-1|few|TRBJ1-5|.
CSARDPVKGGNQPQHF
TGCAGTGCTAGAGATCCGGTAAAAGGGGGCAATCAGCCCCAGCATTTT
>TRBV20-1|many|TRBJ1-2|.
CSAFSPGIYGYTF
TGCAGTGCTTTCTCCCCCGGGATCTATGGCTACACCTTC
>TRBV20-1|.|TRBJ1-1|.
CSARSGPRGYTEAFF
TGCAGTGCTAGAAGCGGCCCCAGGGGATACACTGAAGCTTTCTTT
>TRBV28|few|TRBJ2-5|.
CASSFYATQYF
TGTGCCAGCAGTTTTTATGCGACCCAGTACTTC
>TRBV18|few|TRBJ2-1|TRBD1
CASSPLRQGRRNEQFF
TGTGCCAGCTCACCTCTCCGACAGGGGAGACGGAATGAGCAGTTCTTC
>TRBV27|few|TRBJ2-1|.
CASTRYPPRVQFF
TGTGCCAGCACGCGCTATCCACCTAGGGTGCAGTTCTTC
>TRBV20-1|few|TRBJ1-1|.
CSARSPRSREAFF
TGCAGTGCTAGGTCCCCCCGGTCCAGAGAAGCTTTCTTT
>TRBV6-1|.|TRBJ1-2|TRBD1
CALRGRRNGYTF
TGTGCCCTAAGGGGGCGTCGGAATGGCTACACCTTC
>TRBV6-1|.|TRBJ2-7|.
CASSRTLTDSYEQYF
TGTGCCAGCAGTCGTACGTTAACCGACAGCTACGAGCAGTACTTC
>TRBV24-1|.|TRBJ2-5|.
CATSDPLLAWQETQNF
TGTGCCACCAGTGATCCTCTACTAGCATGGCAAGAGACCCAGAACTTC
>TRBV5-6|.|TRBJ2-3|TRBD2
CASRLAERTDTQYF
TGTGCCAGCAGACTAGCGGAGCGCACAGATACGCAGTATTTT
>TRBV11-1|few|TRBJ2-7|.
CASSLPRQAGAPGYEQYF
TGTGCCAGCAGCTTACCCCGACAGGCTGGGGCTCCGGGCTACGAGCAGTACTTC
>TRBV12-3/TRBV12-4|.|TRBJ2-3|.
CTFSLALAALAGTDTQYF
TGTACCTTCAGTTTAGCGCTAGCCGCCTTAGCCGGCACAGATACGCAGTATTTT
>TRBV12-3/TRBV12-4|.|TRBJ2-4|.
CASSFRLGKNIQYF
TGTGCCAGCAGTTTCAGGTTGGGCAAAAACATTCAGTACTTC
>TRBV24-1|.|TRBJ2-3|.
CATSDRAFDTDTQYF
TGTGCCACCAGTGACAGGGCGTTTGACACAGATACGCAGTATTTT
>TRBV6-2/TRBV6-3|many|TRBJ2-7|TRBD1
CASSGQGGSYEQYF
TGTGCCAGCAGTGGACAGGGCGGATCCTACGAGCAGTACTTC
>TRBV29-1|few|TRBJ2-2|TRBD2
CSVLWGRGRSGELFF
TGCAGCGTCCTGTGGGGTCGCGGGAGATCCGGGGAGCTGTTTTTT
>TRBV27|few|TRBJ2-1|TRBD1
CASSPAQGHAAEQFF
TGTGCCAGCAGTCCCGCACAGGGGCATGCCGCTGAGCAGTTCTTC
>TRBV29-1|.|TRBJ2-7|TRBD1
CSVTTGSVYEQYF
TGCAGCGTGACGACAGGGAGCGTATACGAGCAGTACTTC
>TRBV7-8|.|TRBJ1-5|TRBD1
CASSTRDRGYQPQHF
TGTGCCAGCAGCACCCGGGACAGGGGGTACCAGCCCCAGCATTTT
>TRBV11-2|few|TRBJ2-3|TRBD2
CASSLEFLAGSRTDTQYF
TGTGCCAGCAGCTTAGAGTTCCTAGCGGGGTCCCGCACAGATACGCAGTATTTT
>TRBV20-1|.|TRBJ2-4|TRBD1
CSARVGTAPNIQYF
TGCAGTGCTAGAGTCGGGACAGCGCCAAACATTCAGTACTTC
>TRBV19|few|TRBJ1-1|.
CASREETEAFF
TGTGCCAGTAGGGAGGAGACTGAAGCTTTCTTT